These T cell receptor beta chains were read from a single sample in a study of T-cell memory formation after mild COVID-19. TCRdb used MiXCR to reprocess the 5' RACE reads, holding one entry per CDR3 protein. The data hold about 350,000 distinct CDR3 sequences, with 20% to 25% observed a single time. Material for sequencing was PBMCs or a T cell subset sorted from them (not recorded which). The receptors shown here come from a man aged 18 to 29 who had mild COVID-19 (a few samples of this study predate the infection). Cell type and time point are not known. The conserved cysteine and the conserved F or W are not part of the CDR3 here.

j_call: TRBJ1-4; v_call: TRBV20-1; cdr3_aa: TMRVRGSEKLF
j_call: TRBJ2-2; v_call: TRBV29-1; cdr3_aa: SVVGRYTGELF
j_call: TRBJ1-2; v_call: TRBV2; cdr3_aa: ASSRDRGLSGYT
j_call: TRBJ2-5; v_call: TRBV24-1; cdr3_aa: ATSHDRDQETQY
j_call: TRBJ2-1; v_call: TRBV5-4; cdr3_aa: ASSLTDEQF
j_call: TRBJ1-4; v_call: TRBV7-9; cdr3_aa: ASSRGGANEKLF
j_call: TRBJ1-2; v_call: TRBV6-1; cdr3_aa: ASSEWDRGLGYT
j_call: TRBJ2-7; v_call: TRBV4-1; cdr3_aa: ASSQDKGWANEQY
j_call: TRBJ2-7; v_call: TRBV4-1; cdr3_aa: ASSIRQGPYEQY
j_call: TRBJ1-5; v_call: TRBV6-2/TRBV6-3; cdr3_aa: ASTTRMLNQPQH
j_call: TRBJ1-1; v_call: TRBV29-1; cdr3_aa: SVIRMNTEAF
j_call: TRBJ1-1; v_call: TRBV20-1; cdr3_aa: SARGGAANTEAF
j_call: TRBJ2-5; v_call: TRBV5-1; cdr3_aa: ASSLQGTSVETQY
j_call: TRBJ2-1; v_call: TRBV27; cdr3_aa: ASSLSGTNNEQF
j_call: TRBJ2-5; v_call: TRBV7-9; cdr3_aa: ASTMRRMQETQY
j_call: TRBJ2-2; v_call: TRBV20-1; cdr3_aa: SARGQLAGTGELF
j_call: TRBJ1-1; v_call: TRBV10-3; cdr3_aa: AISGVNGAEAF
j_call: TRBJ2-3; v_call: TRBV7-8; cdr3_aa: ASSGLGGAGDTQY
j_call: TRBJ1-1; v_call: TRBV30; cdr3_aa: AWEYTGNTEAF
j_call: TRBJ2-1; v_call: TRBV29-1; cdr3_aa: SVAGLAGDNEQF
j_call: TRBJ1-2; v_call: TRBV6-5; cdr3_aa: ASRTGRQGSWGYT
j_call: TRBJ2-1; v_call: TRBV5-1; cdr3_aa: ASSIGTGGNEQF
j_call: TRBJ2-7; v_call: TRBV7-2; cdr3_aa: ASSLALYGSSYEQY
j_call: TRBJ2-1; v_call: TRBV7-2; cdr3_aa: ASSLAASGLVFKEQF
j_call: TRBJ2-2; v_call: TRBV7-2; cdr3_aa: ASSLAIGGTGELF
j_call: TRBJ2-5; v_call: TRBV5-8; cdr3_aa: ASSRGLAQETQY
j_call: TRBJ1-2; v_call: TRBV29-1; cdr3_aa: SVLYTLGGYGYT
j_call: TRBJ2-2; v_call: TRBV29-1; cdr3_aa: SVAPGTTQGELF
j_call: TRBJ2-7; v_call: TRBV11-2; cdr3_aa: ASSLRLGSYEQY
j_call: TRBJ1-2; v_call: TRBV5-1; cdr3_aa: ASTQGTGLNYGYT
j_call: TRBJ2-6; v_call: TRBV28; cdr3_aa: ASSPHGSGANVLT
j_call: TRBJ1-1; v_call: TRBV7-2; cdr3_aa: ASSGWWGGNTEAF
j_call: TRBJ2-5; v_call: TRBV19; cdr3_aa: ASSTTQRETQY
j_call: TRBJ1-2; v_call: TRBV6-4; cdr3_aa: ASKTGAGGGYT
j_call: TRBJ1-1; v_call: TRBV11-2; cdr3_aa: ASSSREAF
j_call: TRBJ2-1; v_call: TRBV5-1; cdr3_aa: ANSLLPGGGNEQF
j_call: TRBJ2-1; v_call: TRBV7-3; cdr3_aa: ASSSGQVYNEQF
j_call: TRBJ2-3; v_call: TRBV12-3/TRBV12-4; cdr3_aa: ASSATGSFDTQY
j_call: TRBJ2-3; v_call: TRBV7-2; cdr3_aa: ASIPRLAPDTQY
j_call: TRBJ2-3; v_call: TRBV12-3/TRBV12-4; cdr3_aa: ASMARVGADTQY
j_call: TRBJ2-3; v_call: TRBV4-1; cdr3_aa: ASSQEGDSTDTQY
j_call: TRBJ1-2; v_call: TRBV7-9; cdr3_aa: ASSRLGGADNYGYT
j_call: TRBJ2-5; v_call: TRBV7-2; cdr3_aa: ASSNTGSQETQY
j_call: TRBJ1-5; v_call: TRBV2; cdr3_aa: ATAESNQPQH
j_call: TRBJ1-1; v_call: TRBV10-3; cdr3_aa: AISESMKNTEAF
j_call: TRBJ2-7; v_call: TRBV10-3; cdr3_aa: AISDPGTGYEQY
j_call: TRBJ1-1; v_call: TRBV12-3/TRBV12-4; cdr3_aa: ASRPPGITEAF
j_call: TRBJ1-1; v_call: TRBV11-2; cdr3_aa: ASSLELRGTEAF
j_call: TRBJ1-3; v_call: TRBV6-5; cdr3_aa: ASSYSRSGGYTIY